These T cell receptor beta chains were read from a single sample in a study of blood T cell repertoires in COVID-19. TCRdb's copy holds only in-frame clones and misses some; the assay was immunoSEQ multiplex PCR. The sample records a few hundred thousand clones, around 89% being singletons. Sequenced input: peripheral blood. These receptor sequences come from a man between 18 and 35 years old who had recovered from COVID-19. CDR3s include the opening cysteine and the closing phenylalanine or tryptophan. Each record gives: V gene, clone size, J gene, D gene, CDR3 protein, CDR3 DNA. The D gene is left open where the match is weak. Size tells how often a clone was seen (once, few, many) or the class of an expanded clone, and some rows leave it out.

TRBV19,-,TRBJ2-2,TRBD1,CASRQGMINTGELFF,TGTGCCAGCAGACAGGGAATGATAAACACCGGGGAGCTGTTTTTT
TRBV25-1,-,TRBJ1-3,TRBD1,CASSLRDRAGNTIYF,TGTGCCAGCAGCCTCCGGGACAGGGCTGGAAACACCATATATTTT
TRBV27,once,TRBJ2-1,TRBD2,CASSPRGGGMGEQFF,TGTGCCAGCAGTCCCCGGGGGGGAGGGATGGGGGAGCAGTTCTTC
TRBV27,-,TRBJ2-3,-,CASSLSRAMGTDTQYF,TGTGCCAGCAGTTTAAGCAGGGCGATGGGCACAGATACGCAGTATTTT
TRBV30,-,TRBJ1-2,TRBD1,CAWSAPGQVVYGYTF,TGTGCCTGGAGCGCTCCGGGACAGGTCGTCTATGGCTACACCTTC
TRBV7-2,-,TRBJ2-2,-,CASSSQNGESFSGELFF,TGTGCCAGCAGCTCTCAGAACGGGGAATCGTTCTCCGGGGAGCTGTTTTTT
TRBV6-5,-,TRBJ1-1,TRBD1,CASSYSGQVGTEAFF,TGTGCCAGCAGTTACTCTGGACAGGTTGGCACTGAAGCTTTCTTT
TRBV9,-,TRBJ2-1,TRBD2,CASSPPLAGEHNEQFF,TGTGCCAGCAGCCCTCCCCTAGCGGGGGAACACAATGAGCAGTTCTTC
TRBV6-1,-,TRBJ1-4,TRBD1,CASSGGQGVPSKEKLFF,TGTGCCAGCAGTGGGGGACAGGGGGTCCCTAGTAAAGAAAAACTGTTTTTT
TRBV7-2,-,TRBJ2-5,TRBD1,CASSKTTGRGGETQYF,TGTGCCAGCAGCAAAACGACAGGGCGAGGTGGAGAGACCCAGTACTTC
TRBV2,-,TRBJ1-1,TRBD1,CASTRQGAGTEAFF,TGTGCCAGCACTAGACAGGGGGCGGGCACTGAAGCTTTCTTT
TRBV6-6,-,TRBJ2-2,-,CASRFHGGPGELFF,TGTGCCAGCAGATTCCACGGGGGGCCCGGGGAGCTGTTTTTT
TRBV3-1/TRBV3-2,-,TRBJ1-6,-,CASSQVLSPLHF,TGTGCCAGCAGCCAAGTTCTTTCACCCCTCCACTTT
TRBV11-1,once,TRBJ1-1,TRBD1,CASSGGQGMNTEAFF,TGTGCCAGCAGCGGGGGACAGGGGATGAACACTGAAGCTTTCTTT
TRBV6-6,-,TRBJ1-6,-,CASSYSQEDSPLHF,TGTGCCAGCAGTTACTCGCAGGAGGATTCACCCCTCCACTTT
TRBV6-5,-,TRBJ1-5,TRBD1,CAASDRGNQPQHF,TGTGCCGCCTCGGACAGGGGGAACCAGCCCCAGCATTTT
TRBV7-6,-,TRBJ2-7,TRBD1,CASSFLTGESTYEQYF,TGTGCCAGCAGCTTCCTAACAGGGGAAAGCACCTACGAGCAGTACTTC
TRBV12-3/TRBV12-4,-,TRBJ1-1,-,CASSLGRGTEAFF,TGTGCCAGCAGTTTAGGGCGGGGGACTGAAGCTTTCTTT
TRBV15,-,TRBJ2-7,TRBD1,CATSREGTAYEQYF,TGTGCCACCAGCAGAGAAGGGACAGCCTACGAGCAGTACTTC
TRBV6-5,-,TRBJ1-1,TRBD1,CASSLGQGAHEAFF,TGTGCCAGCAGTTTGGGACAGGGGGCACATGAAGCTTTCTTT
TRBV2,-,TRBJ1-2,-,CASSENRDGGYTF,TGTGCCAGCAGTGAAAACAGGGATGGCGGCTACACCTTC
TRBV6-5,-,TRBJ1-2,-,CASSYSIRGFNYGYTF,TGTGCCAGCAGTTACTCGATCCGGGGATTTAACTATGGCTACACCTTC
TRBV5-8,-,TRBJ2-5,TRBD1,CASSGGTGAGSQETQYF,TGTGCCAGCAGCGGAGGAACAGGGGCAGGGTCCCAAGAGACCCAGTACTTC
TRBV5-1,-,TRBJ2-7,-,CASSSPEGYEQYF,TGCGCCAGCAGCTCCCCCGAGGGCTACGAGCAGTACTTC
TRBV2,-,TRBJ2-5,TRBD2,CASSGTSYQETQYF,TGTGCCAGCAGTGGGACTAGCTACCAAGAGACCCAGTACTTC
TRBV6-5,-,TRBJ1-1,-,CASSYRGEAFF,TGTGCCAGCAGTTACCGGGGTGAAGCTTTCTTT
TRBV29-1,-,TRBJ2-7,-,CSVAEGSNEQYF,TGCAGCGTTGCTGAAGGGAGTAACGAGCAGTACTTC
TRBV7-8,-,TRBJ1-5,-,CASSLHSNQPQHF,TGTGCCAGCAGCTTACATAGCAATCAGCCCCAGCATTTT
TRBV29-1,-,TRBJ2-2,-,CSLRIPNTGELFF,TGCAGCCTCAGGATCCCTAACACCGGGGAGCTGTTTTTT
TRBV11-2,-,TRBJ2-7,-,CASTFGHYEQYF,TGTGCCAGCACCTTTGGCCATTACGAGCAGTACTTC
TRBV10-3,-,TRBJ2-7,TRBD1,CAISEPGTGTSYEQYF,TGTGCCATCAGTGAGCCAGGGACAGGTACGTCCTACGAGCAGTACTTC
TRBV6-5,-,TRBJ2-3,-,CASTHTDTQYF,TGTGCCAGCACCCACACAGATACGCAGTATTTT
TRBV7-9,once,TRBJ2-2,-,CASSSLLAANTGELFF,TGTGCCAGCAGCTCCCTTTTAGCAGCGAACACCGGGGAGCTGTTTTTT
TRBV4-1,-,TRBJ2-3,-,CASRTQSTDTQYF,TGCGCCAGCCGCACCCAGTCCACAGATACGCAGTATTTT
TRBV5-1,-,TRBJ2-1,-,CASSLLGPGRDSYNEQFF,TGCGCCAGCAGTCTTTTGGGTCCTGGCAGGGATTCCTACAATGAGCAGTTCTTC
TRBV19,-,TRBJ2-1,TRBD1,CASSSQGVSYNEQFF,TGTGCCAGTAGTTCCCAGGGGGTGTCCTACAATGAGCAGTTCTTC
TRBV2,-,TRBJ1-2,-,CATGANYGYTF,TGTGCCACGGGAGCTAACTATGGCTACACCTTC
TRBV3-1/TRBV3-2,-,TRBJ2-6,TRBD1,CASSHTSGQNSGANVLTF,TGTGCCAGCAGCCATACCTCGGGACAGAACTCTGGGGCCAACGTCCTGACTTTC
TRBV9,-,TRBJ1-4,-,CASSANTGTLNEKLFF,TGTGCCAGCAGCGCCAACACCGGGACACTCAATGAAAAACTGTTTTTT
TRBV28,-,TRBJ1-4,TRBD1,CASSHRGIDEKLFF,TGTGCCAGCAGTCACAGGGGAATAGATGAAAAACTGTTTTTT
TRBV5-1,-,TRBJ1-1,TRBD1,CASSPQGVGSNTEAFF,TGCGCCAGCAGCCCACAGGGGGTCGGTAGCAACACTGAAGCTTTCTTT